The 20 T cell receptor beta chains presented below share a single source sample, sequenced in a study of regulatory T cells in long-lasting Graves disease (dated by TCRdb to the early 2020s). This specimen's time point label, interpreted: newly diagnosed GD, antithyroid drugs for less than 3 months. RNA was extracted from PBMCs in TRIzol for both TCR sequencing and RNA sequencing. Library method: multiplex PCR. The sample was run on an Illumina HiSeq 4000. CDR3 regions were amplified by Arm-PCR with iRepertoire HTBI primers to construct TCR beta libraries. Starting from the raw public reads, TCRdb applied fastp trimming at Q25, assembled clones with MiXCR and retained in-frame beta chains. Every CDR3 protein is listed once, alongside the most common genes and DNA of its rows. Counted in this sample were approximately 440,000 distinct CDR3 sequences; 15% to 20% of them appeared once. 12% of the sample is taken by the ten largest.

This sample was also put to use in a study of T cells in Graves' hyperthyroidism and ophthalmopathy.

The specimen was peripheral blood mononuclear cells (PBMCs), collected at new diagnosis, from a patient treated with antithyroid drugs. The source is a man between 40 and 49 years old with Graves disease. Donor details come from another sample of the same person, matched by shared clones.

This clonotype was seen more than once but under ten times. This chain uses TRBV12-3 or TRBV12-4 with TRBJ1-5; D uncertain. The length of the CDR3 is 14 residues. Trimming removed 5 bases at V and 1 base at J, with 9 bases between. The CDR3 loop reads CASSARGSNQPQHF. The DNA of the CDR3 is TGTGCCAGCAGTGCCCGTGGGAGCAATCAGCCCCAGCATTTT.

This clonotype has only a few counts. It may be a read error: a sequence one base away is much more abundant. The rearrangement joins TRBV11-3 to TRBJ2-1, with 13 bases aligning to TRBD2. The trim removed 5 bases at V and 0 bases at J, leaving 4 bases unmatched. The CDR3 totals 17 residues. The germline V gene has CDR1 SGHNT and CDR2 YENEEA. The CDR3 DNA is TGTGCCAGCAGCACTTGGACTAGCGGGAGCTCCTACAATGAGCAGTTCTTC. It encodes CASSTWTSGSSYNEQFF.

The CDR3 DNA follows: TGCGCCAGCAGCCCGGGACGGGACGGTCTATACGAGCAGTACTTC. Its protein product is CASSPGRDGLYEQYF. V is TRBV5-1 and J is TRBJ2-7, with D perhaps assigned TRBD1 or TRBD2 (5 bases each). Trimming removed 4 bases at V and 4 bases at J, with 18 bases between. Germline-derived CDR1 and CDR2 are SGHRS and YFSETQ. The CDR3 covers 15 residues.

This clonotype was counted only a few times. The chain recombines TRBV29-1 with TRBJ2-1, with 13 positions matching TRBD2. This CDR3 comprises 14 residues. Germline CDR1 SQVTM, CDR2 ANQGSEA. Trimming took 5 bases from V and 10 from J; bases not matched to a gene: 8. This CDR3 is CSVRGLAGAYEQFF. The DNA for the CDR3 is TGCAGCGTTCGCGGACTAGCGGGAGCGTACGAGCAGTTCTTC.

This clonotype appeared many times. The chain recombines TRBV2 with TRBJ2-7; no definite D call. The length of the CDR3 is 12 residues. Trimming took 3 bases from V and 3 from J, leaving 6 bases between them. Germline CDR1 is SNHLY and CDR2 is FYNNEI. The CDR3 here is CASSDSRYEQYF. In DNA, the CDR3 is TGTGCCAGCAGTGATAGCCGCTACGAGCAGTACTTC.

Details on this clonotype: At one of its ends the junction is not consistent with the germline gene, which may arise from a read error. The chain has TRBV4-1 and TRBJ2-5; D might be TRBD1 or TRBD2, each matching 5 bases. The CDR3 extends over 13 amino acids. The germline gives CDR1 MGHRA, CDR2 YSYEKL. The CDR3 spells CASSAGRGETQYF. The CDR3 region has the DNA TGTGCCAGCAGCGCAGGGAGAGGGGAGACCCAGTACTTC.

Of note for this clonotype: A much larger clonotype is one base distant, so this may be a read error. J is TRBJ1-2 and V is TRBV6-5; 8 bases are a match to TRBD1. V gave up 2 bases and J gave up 3 bases; unmatched junction bases: 5. Germline-derived CDR1 and CDR2 are MNHEY and SVGAGI. The CDR3 has 15 amino acids. CDR3 nucleotides: TGTGCCAGCAGTTACACAGGGGGACAGGACTATGGCTACACCTTC. Amino acids: CASSYTGGQDYGYTF.

This clonotype was picked up many times. The genes are TRBV13 and TRBJ2-5, with 14 nucleotides matching TRBD2. This CDR3 has 16 amino acids. The J segment lost 5 bases and the V segment lost 5 bases, leaving 7 bases of the junction unmatched. Germline V lookup: CDR1 PRHDT, CDR2 FYEKMQ (reference sequence). CDR3 sequence (DNA): TGTGCCAGCAGCGAACGACTAGCGGGAGGGCCCGAGACCCAGTACTTC. It translates to CASSERLAGGPETQYF.

Worth noting for this clonotype: A read error may account for a junction end that differs from germline. The gene calls are TRBV9 and TRBJ2-1; 11 nucleotides match TRBD2. This CDR3 has 15 amino acids. Germline V gene sequence: CDR1 SGDLS, CDR2 YYNGEE. CDR3 coding DNA: TGTGCCAGCACCGTAGCGGGAGGGCTAGACAATGAGCAGTTCTTC. Protein: CASTVAGGLDNEQFF. The complete variable domain, with remaining parts taken from reference TRBV9 and TRBJ2-1, reads DSGVTQTPKHLITATGQRVTLRCSPRSGDLSVYWYQQSLDQGLQFLIQYYNGEERAKGNILERFSAQQFPDLHSELNLSSLELGDSALYFCASTVAGGLDNEQFFGPGTRLTVL.

This clonotype was observed many times. J is TRBJ2-2 and V is TRBV7-9; the match to TRBD2 covers 11 bases. Germline V gene lookup returns CDR1 SEHNR and CDR2 FQNEAQ (reference sequence). Unmatched junction bases numbered 15, after V lost 5 bases and J lost 1 base. CDR3 length: 20 amino acids. This chain's CDR3 is CASSTTGTGGLAENTGELFF. Written as DNA, the CDR3 is TGTGCCAGCAGCACTACCGGGACTGGGGGACTAGCGGAGAACACCGGGGAGCTGTTTTTT.

This clonotype has a handful of counts. The chain employs TRBV20-1 and TRBJ1-5, with D tentatively TRBD1 (5 bases). V lost 6 bases and J lost 0, with 27 bases in between. The CDR3 length is 19 residues. From germline, CDR1 is DFQATT and CDR2 SNEGSKA (reference sequence). The CDR3 bases are TGCAGTGCCATAGAGAGCGGGGCAGGGAGGATATATAGCAATCAGCCCCAGCATTTT. Translating gives CSAIESGAGRIYSNQPQHF.

The V call is TRBV6-4, the J call TRBJ1-1; 7 nucleotides line up with TRBD1. The CDR3 has 16 residues. The trim removed 6 bases at V and 0 bases at J, leaving 10 bases unmatched. Germline loops: CDR1 MRHNA, CDR2 SNTAGT. The CDR3 DNA reads TGTGCCAGCAGAGCTTTACCGGGACAGTTGAACACTGAAGCTTTCTTT. This sequence encodes CASRALPGQLNTEAFF.

This chain links TRBV2 with TRBJ2-3; 9 nucleotides match TRBD2. The CDR3 is made up of 14 amino acids. Trimming removed 9 bases from V and 8 bases from J; junction bases left unmatched: 12. From germline, CDR1 is SNHLY and CDR2 FYNNEI. The CDR3 DNA reads as TGTGCCAGTTCTAGCGGGATTGGAGTTGGTACGCAGTATTTT. Translating it yields CASSSGIGVGTQYF.

This clonotype has ten or more counts. CDR3 residues: CASSISLAGGGETQYF. CDR3 nucleotides: TGTGCCAGCAGCATCTCACTAGCGGGAGGGGGGGAGACCCAGTACTTC. The chain has TRBV11-3 and TRBJ2-5; 13 positions match TRBD2. Germline V gene sequence: CDR1 SGHNT, CDR2 YENEEA. V lost 5 bases and J lost 5; bases outside the gene matches: 8. The CDR3 runs to 16 residues.

This clonotype was picked up many times. This rearrangement joins TRBV5-1 to TRBJ2-2; unclear D gene. Germline CDR1 is SGHRS and CDR2 is YFSETQ. The CDR3 totals 14 residues. Trimming left V 0 bases short and J 5 bases short, with 8 bases between. CDR3 nucleotides: TGCGCCAGCAGCTTGGGGGCGACGACCGGGGAGCTGTTTTTT. The encoded protein is CASSLGATTGELFF. Supplemented by reference TRBV5-1 and TRBJ2-2, the full variable domain reads KAGVTQTPRYLIKTRGQQVTLSCSPISGHRSVSWYQQTPGQGLQFLFEYFSETQRNKGNFPGRFSGRQFSNSRSEMNVSTLELGDSALYLCASSLGATTGELFFGEGSRLTVL.

Only a few counts were recorded for this clonotype. The V call is TRBV24-1, the J call TRBJ2-3, with 7 bases matching TRBD1. The CDR3 consists of 15 residues. The V gene end was trimmed by 0 bases and the J gene end by 2 bases; junction bases not matched to a gene: 1. Germline lookup yields CDR1 KGHDR and CDR2 SFDVKD. CDR3 sequence reads: CATSDLQGDTDTQYF. CDR3 nucleotides: TGTGCCACCAGTGATTTGCAGGGGGACACAGATACGCAGTATTTT.

This clonotype was detected a few times. The rearrangement uses TRBV20-1 and TRBJ2-1, with 10 bases lining up with TRBD2. The CDR3 has 17 amino acids. J was trimmed by 5 bases and V by 3 bases; bases with no gene match: 13. The V gene's germline CDR1 is DFQATT and CDR2 SNEGSKA (reference sequence). Written as DNA, the CDR3 is TGCAGTGCTAGTAGAAGACTAGCGGGCGCCCTTAACAATGAGCAGTTCTTC. Its translation is CSASRRLAGALNNEQFF.

This clonotype was seen more than once but under ten times. The gene calls are TRBV20-1 and TRBJ2-6; D is undetermined. Trimming cost V 3 bases and J 1 base, with 7 bases left between them. This CDR3 contains 14 residues. Per germline, CDR1 DFQATT and CDR2 SNEGSKA (reference sequence). The CDR3 nucleotides are TGCAGTGCTAGTCCCGATTCTGGGGCCAACGTCCTGACTTTC. Translated: CSASPDSGANVLTF.

CDR3 sequence: CASSFFNPGQGKGYEQYF. CDR3 nucleotides: TGCGCCAGCAGCTTCTTCAATCCGGGACAGGGAAAGGGCTACGAGCAGTACTTC. This sequence joins TRBV5-1 and TRBJ2-7; 9 positions agree with TRBD1. The CDR3 totals 18 residues. CDR1 is SGHRS and CDR2 is YFSETQ in the germline V gene. V lost 2 bases to trimming and J lost 3 bases; unmatched junction nucleotides: 15.

In its sample, this clonotype was seen many times. At one end the junction does not follow the germline gene, possibly because of a read error. The chain combines TRBV5-1 with TRBJ1-1; perhaps TRBD1 as D (5 bases). CDR3 length equals 13 residues. CDR1 is SGHRS and CDR2 is YFSETQ in the germline V gene. In DNA form, the CDR3 reads TGTGCCAGCAGCCCAGGGTGGGACACTGAAGCTTTCTTT. Protein: CASSPGWDTEAFF.